This TCR beta chain was documented in a study of blood T cell repertoires in COVID-19. With 10 bases removed from V and 7 bases from J, the gap between germline ends came to 19 bases. Germline CDR1 is MDHEN and CDR2 is SYDVKM. The CDR3 consists of 13 residues. Data came from immunoSEQ multiplex PCR; TCRdb stores just in-frame clones and leaves some out. The data hold 150,000 or so clones, with more than 80% observed a single time. The chain links TRBV28 to TRBJ1-2, with D perhaps matching TRBD1 (6 bases). The source is a human donor in a cohort sampled during active COVID-19. The sequencing input was peripheral blood. CDR3 bases: TGTGCCATTCGAGACAGGCTGATGGGTGGCTACACCTTC. Translated: CAIRDRLMGGYTF.